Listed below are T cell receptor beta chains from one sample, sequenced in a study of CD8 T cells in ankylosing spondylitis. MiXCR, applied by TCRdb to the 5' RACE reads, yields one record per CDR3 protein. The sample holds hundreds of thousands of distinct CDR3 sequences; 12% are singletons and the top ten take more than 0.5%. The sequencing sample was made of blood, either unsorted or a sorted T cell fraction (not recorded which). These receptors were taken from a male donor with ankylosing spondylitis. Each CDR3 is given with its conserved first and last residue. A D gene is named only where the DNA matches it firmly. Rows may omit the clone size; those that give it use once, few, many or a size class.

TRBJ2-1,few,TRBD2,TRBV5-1,CASSRDLLGGGRNEQFF,TGCGCCAGCAGCAGGGACCTTCTCGGGGGGGGGCGGAATGAGCAGTTCTTC
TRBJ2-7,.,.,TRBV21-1,CASSKLQGATYEQYF,TGTGCCAGCAGCAAACTACAGGGTGCTACCTACGAGCAGTACTTC
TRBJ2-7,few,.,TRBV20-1,CSARGGGTYEQYF,TGCAGTGCTAGAGGCGGAGGGACCTACGAGCAGTACTTC
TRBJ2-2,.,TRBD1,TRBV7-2,CASSPTRGRTGTGELFF,TGTGCCAGCAGCCCCACCCGAGGGAGGACAGGGACCGGGGAGCTGTTTTTT
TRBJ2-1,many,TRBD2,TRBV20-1,CSAPIAGGYNEQFF,TGCAGTGCTCCGATAGCGGGGGGTTACAATGAGCAGTTCTTC
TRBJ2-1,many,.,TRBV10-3,CAISESPYNEQFF,TGTGCCATCAGTGAGTCACCCTACAATGAGCAGTTCTTC
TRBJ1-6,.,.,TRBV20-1,CSAHMGTSNSPLHF,TGCAGTGCTCACATGGGGACGTCTAATTCACCCCTCCACTTT
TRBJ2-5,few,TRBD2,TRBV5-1,CASSLWASGGQETQYF,TGCGCCAGCAGCCTATGGGCTAGCGGGGGACAAGAGACCCAGTACTTC
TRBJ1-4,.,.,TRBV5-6,CASSRGTTNEKLFF,TGTGCCAGCAGCCGAGGAACAACTAATGAAAAACTGTTTTTT
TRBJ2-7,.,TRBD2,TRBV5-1,CASSQSGSRYEQYF,TGCGCCAGCAGCCAGAGCGGGAGTAGGTACGAGCAGTACTTC
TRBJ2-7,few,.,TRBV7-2,CASTPKTGWTYEQYF,TGTGCCAGCACCCCTAAAACCGGATGGACCTACGAGCAGTACTTC
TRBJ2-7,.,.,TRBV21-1,CASSGDSGKIYEQYF,TGTGCCAGCAGCGGGGATAGCGGGAAGATCTACGAGCAGTACTTC
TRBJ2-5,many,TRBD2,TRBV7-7,CASSPTSGTLQETQYF,TGTGCTAGCAGCCCTACTAGCGGGACTCTTCAAGAGACCCAGTACTTC
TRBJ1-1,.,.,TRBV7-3,CASSLRGKNTEAFF,TGTGCCAGCAGCTTACGGGGGAAAAACACTGAAGCTTTCTTT
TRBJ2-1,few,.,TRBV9,CASSASTFNEQFF,TGTGCCAGCAGCGCCTCCACCTTCAATGAGCAGTTCTTC
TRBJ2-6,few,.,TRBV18,CASSPAHAGANVLTF,TGTGCCAGCTCACCCGCCCACGCTGGGGCCAACGTCCTGACTTTC
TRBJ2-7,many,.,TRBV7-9,CASRSRDPCHEQYF,TGTGCCAGCCGGTCCCGGGACCCTTGCCACGAGCAGTACTTC
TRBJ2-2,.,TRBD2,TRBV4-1,CASSQGIIAGEAGELFF,TGCGCCAGCAGCCAAGGGATTATAGCGGGAGAGGCCGGGGAGCTGTTTTTT
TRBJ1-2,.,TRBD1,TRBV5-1,CASSLSGSGGYGYTF,TGCGCCAGCAGCTTGAGTGGTTCAGGGGGCTATGGCTACACCTTC
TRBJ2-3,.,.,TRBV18,CASSPRGARTDTQYF,TGTGCCAGCTCACCCCGGGGGGCCCGCACAGATACGCAGTATTTT
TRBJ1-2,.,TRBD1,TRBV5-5,CASSSGQGAFYGYTF,TGTGCCAGCAGCTCTGGGCAGGGGGCCTTCTATGGCTACACCTTC
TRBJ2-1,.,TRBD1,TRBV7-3,CASSPGTGWNEQFF,TGTGCCAGCAGCCCCGGGACAGGGTGGAATGAGCAGTTCTTC
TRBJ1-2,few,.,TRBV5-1,CASSSDAAAYGYTF,TGCGCCAGCAGCTCCGACGCAGCGGCCTATGGCTACACCTTC
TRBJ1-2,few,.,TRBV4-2,CASSQVGRIYGYTF,TGTGCCAGCAGCCAAGTCGGCCGGATCTATGGCTACACCTTC
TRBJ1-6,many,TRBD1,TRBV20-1,CSARRVDKGTEDNSPLHF,TGCAGTGCTAGGAGGGTGGATAAAGGGACAGAAGATAATTCACCCCTCCACTTT
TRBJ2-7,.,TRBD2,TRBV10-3,CAISESRVAGTPPPYEQYF,TGTGCCATCAGTGAGTCGAGAGTAGCGGGAACGCCCCCCCCTTACGAGCAGTACTTC
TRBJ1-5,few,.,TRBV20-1,CSANRVMRVSNQPQHF,TGCAGTGCTAACAGGGTGATGAGGGTTAGCAATCAGCCCCAGCATTTT
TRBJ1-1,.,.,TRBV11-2,CASRRPGLLNTEAFF,TGTGCCAGCAGAAGGCCGGGACTGCTGAACACTGAAGCTTTCTTT
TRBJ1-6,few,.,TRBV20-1,CSARDLSRGPGGSPLHF,TGCAGTGCTAGAGATCTTTCGCGGGGCCCCGGGGGTTCACCCCTCCACTTT
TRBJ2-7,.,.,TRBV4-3,CASSQASDPSYEQYF,TGCGCCAGCAGCCAAGCATCCGATCCCTCCTACGAGCAGTACTTC
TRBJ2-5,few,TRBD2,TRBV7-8,CASSLGGRLQETQYF,TGTGCCAGCAGCTTAGGCGGGAGGCTCCAAGAGACCCAGTACTTC
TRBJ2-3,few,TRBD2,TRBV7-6,CASSFFIAGGADTQYF,TGTGCCAGCAGCTTCTTTATAGCGGGAGGCGCAGATACGCAGTATTTT
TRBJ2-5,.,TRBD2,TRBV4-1,CASSQRLAGMETQYF,TGCGCCAGCAGCCAGCGACTAGCGGGTATGGAGACCCAGTACTTC
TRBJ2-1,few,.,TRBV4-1,CASSQDPGRGGGEQFF,TGCGCCAGCAGCCAAGATCCGGGGAGGGGAGGGGGTGAGCAGTTCTTC